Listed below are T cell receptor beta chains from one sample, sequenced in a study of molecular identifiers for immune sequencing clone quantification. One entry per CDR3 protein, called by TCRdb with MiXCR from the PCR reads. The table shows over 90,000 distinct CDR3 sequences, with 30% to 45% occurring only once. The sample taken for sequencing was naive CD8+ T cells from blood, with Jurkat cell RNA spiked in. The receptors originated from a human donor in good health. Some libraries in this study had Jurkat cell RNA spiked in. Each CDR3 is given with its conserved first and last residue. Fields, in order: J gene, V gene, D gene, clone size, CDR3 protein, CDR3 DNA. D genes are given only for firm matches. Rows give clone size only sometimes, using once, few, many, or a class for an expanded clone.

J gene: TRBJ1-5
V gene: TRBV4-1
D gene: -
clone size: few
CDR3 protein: CASSQVAGAVQPQHF
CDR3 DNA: TGCGCCAGCAGCCAAGTGGCAGGGGCGGTTCAGCCCCAGCATTTT

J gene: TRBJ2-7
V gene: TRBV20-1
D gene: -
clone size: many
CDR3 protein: CSARDRYRLYEQYF
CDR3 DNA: TGCAGTGCTAGAGATCGTTATAGATTATACGAGCAGTACTTC

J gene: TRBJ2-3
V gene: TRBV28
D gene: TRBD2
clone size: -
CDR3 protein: CASLGLAGAWGTDTQYF
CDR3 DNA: TGTGCCAGCCTAGGCCTAGCGGGGGCCTGGGGCACAGATACGCAGTATTTT

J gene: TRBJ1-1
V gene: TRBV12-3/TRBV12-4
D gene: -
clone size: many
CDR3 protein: CASSPLLAEAFF
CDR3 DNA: TGTGCCAGCAGCCCGCTCCTGGCTGAAGCTTTCTTT

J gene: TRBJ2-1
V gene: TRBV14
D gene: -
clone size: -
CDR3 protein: CASSLRVGAVSYNEQFF
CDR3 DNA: TGTGCCAGCAGCCTTAGAGTGGGAGCGGTGTCCTACAATGAGCAGTTCTTC

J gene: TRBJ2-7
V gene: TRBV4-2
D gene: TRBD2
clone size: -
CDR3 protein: CASSQGGTGLEVYEQYF
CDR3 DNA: TGTGCCAGCAGCCAAGGAGGAACAGGACTAGAGGTCTACGAGCAGTACTTC

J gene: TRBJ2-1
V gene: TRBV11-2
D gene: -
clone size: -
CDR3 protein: CASSLGTGAYNEQFF
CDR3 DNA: TGTGCCAGCAGCTTAGGAACGGGCGCCTACAATGAGCAGTTCTTC

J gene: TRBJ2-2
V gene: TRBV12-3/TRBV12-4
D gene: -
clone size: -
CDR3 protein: CASMGPLTNTGELFF
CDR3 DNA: TGTGCCAGCATGGGACCGCTAACGAACACCGGGGAGCTGTTTTTT

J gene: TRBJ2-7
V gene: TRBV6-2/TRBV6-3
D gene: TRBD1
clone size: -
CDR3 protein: CAGGTDSYEQYF
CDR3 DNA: TGTGCCGGTGGGACAGACTCCTACGAGCAGTACTTC

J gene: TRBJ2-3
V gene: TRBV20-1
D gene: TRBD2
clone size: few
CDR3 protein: CSASFLAGERDSTDTQYF
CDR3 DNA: TGCAGTGCTAGCTTTCTAGCGGGAGAAAGGGATAGCACAGATACGCAGTATTTT

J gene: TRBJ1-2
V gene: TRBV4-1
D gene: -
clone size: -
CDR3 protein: CASSQDRLSYGYTF
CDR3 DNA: TGCGCCAGCAGCCAAGATCGGCTCAGCTATGGCTACACCTTC

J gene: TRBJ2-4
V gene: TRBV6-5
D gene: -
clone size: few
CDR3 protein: CASSSGGSRAKNIQYF
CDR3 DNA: TGTGCCAGCTCTAGTGGGGGGAGTCGGGCCAAAAACATTCAGTACTTC

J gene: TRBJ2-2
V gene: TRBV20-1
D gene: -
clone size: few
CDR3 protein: CSARDPINTGELFF
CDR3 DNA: TGCAGTGCTAGAGATCCTATAAACACCGGGGAGCTGTTTTTT

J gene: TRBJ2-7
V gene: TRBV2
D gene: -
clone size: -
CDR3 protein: CASSDGGYEQYF
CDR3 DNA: TGTGCCAGCAGTGACGGAGGGTACGAGCAGTACTTC

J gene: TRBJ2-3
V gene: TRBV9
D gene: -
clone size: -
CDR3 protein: CASIWGEGTDTQYF
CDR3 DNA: TGTGCCAGCATCTGGGGAGAAGGAACAGATACGCAGTATTTT

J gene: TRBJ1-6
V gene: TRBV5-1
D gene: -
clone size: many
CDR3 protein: CASSYYSDRQGSPLHF
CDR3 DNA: TGCGCCAGCAGCTATTACTCCGACCGCCAGGGATCACCCCTCCACTTT

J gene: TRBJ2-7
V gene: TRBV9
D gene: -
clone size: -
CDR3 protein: CASSVGDMDEQYF
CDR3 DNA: TGTGCCAGCAGCGTAGGGGACATGGACGAGCAGTACTTC

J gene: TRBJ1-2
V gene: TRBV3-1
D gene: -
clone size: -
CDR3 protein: CASSQGVRNDYGYTF
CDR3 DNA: TGTGCCAGCAGCCAAGGCGTGAGGAATGACTATGGCTACACCTTC

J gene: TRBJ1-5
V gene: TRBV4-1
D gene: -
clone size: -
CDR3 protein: CASSFRTGNQPQHF
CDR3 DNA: TGCGCCAGCAGCTTCCGGACGGGCAATCAGCCCCAGCATTTT

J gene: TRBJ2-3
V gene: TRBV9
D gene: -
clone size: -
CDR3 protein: CASSANTDTQYF
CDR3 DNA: TGTGCCAGCAGCGCCAACACAGATACGCAGTATTTT

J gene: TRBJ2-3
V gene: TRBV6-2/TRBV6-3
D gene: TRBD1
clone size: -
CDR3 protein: CASVDRGTDTQYF
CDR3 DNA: TGTGCCAGCGTGGACAGGGGCACAGATACGCAGTATTTT

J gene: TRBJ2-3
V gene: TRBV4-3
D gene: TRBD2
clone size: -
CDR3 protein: CASSLGTSGRAGDAQYF
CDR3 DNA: TGCGCCAGCAGCCTTGGGACTAGCGGGAGGGCAGGAGATGCGCAGTATTTT

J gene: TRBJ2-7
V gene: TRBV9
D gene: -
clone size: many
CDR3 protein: CASSAGQSGYEQYF
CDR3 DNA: TGTGCCAGCAGCGCTGGTCAGTCCGGCTACGAGCAGTACTTC

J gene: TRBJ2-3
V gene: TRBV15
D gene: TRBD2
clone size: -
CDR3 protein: CATSLAGGDTQYF
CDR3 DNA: TGTGCCACCAGCCTAGCGGGGGGGGATACGCAGTATTTT

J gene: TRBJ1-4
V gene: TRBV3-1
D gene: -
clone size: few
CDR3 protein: CASSQDRTPNEKLFF
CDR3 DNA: TGTGCCAGCAGCCAAGATAGGACACCGAATGAAAAACTGTTTTTT

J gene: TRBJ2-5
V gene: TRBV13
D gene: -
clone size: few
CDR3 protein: CASSLGGGGGGETQYF
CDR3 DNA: TGTGCCAGCAGCTTAGGTGGCGGAGGGGGCGGGGAGACCCAGTACTTC

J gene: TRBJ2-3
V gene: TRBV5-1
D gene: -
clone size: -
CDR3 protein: CASKEESTDTLYF
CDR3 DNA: TGCGCCAGCAAGGAGGAAAGCACGGATACGCTGTATTTT

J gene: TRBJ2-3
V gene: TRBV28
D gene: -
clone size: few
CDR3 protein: CASSFIQWRWTDTQYF
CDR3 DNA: TGTGCCAGCAGTTTCATCCAGTGGCGGTGGACAGATACGCAGTATTTT

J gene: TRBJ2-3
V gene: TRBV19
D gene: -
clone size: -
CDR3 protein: CASSFHRLDTQYF
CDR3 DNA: TGTGCCAGTAGTTTTCACAGGTTAGATACGCAGTATTTT

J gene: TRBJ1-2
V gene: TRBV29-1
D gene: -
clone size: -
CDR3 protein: CSDVTGENYGYTF
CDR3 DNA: TGCAGCGATGTTACGGGGGAAAACTATGGCTACACCTTC

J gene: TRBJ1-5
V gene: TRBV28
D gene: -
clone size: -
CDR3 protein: CASSLGPVSNQPQHF
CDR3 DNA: TGTGCCAGCAGTTTGGGGCCCGTTAGCAATCAGCCCCAGCATTTT

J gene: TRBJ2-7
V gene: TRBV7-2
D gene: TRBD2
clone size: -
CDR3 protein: CASSLATSATYEQYF
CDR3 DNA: TGTGCCAGCAGCTTAGCGACTAGCGCTACCTACGAGCAGTACTTC

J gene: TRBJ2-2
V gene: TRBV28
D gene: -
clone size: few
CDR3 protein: CASSLIQAAGELFF
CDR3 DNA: TGTGCCAGCAGTTTAATCCAGGCGGCCGGGGAGCTGTTTTTT

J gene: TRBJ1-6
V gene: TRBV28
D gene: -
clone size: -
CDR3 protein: CASRYRWLDSPLHF
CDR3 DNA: TGTGCCAGCAGATACAGGTGGTTGGATTCACCCCTCCACTTT

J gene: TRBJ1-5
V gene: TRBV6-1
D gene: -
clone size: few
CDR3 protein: CASSLGAGDQPQHF
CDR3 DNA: TGTGCCAGCAGCCTTGGGGCAGGGGATCAGCCCCAGCATTTC

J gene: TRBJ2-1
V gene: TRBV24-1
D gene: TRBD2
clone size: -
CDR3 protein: CATRPGPLSREGGNEQFF
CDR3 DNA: TGTGCCACCAGGCCGGGGCCTCTCTCGAGGGAGGGCGGCAATGAGCAGTTCTTC

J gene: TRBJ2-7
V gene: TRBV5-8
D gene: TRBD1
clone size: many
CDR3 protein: CASSLGPGQGSYEQYF
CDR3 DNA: TGTGCCAGCAGCTTGGGACCGGGACAGGGTTCCTACGAGCAGTACTTC

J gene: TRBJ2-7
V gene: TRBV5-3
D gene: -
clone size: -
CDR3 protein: CASKRPRSYEQYF
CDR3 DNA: TGTGCCAGCAAGCGGCCCCGATCCTACGAGCAGTACTTC

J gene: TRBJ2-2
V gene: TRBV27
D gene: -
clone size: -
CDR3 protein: CASSLWSQQPGELFF
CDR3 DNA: TGTGCCAGCAGTTTATGGTCACAGCAGCCCGGGGAGCTGTTTTTT

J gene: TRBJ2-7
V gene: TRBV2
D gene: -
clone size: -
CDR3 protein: CACSEEMGDNEQYF
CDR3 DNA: TGTGCCTGCAGTGAAGAGATGGGAGACAACGAGCAGTACTTC

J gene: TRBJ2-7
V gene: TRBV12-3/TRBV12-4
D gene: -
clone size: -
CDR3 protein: CASSITAEQYF
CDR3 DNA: TGTGCCAGCAGTATTACAGCCGAGCAGTACTTC

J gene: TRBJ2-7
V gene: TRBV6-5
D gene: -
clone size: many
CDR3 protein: CASSSGQEQYF
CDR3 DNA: TGTGCCAGCAGCTCGGGCCAAGAGCAGTACTTC

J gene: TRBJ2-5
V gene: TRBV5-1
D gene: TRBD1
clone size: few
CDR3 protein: CASSLDRVRETQYF
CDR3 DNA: TGCGCCAGCAGCTTAGACAGGGTTCGCGAGACCCAGTACTTC

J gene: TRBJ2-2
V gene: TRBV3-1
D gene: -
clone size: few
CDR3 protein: CASSHFMGNTGELFF
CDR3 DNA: TGTGCCAGCAGCCACTTCATGGGGAACACCGGGGAGCTGTTTTTT

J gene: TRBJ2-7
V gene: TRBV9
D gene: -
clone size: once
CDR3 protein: CASSAGGTVYEQYF
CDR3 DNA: TGTGCCAGCAGCGCTGGCGGGACAGTCTACGAGCAGTACTTC

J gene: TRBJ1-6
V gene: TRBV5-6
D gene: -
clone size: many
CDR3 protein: CASSLAGTYNSPLHF
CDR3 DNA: TGTGCCAGCAGCTTGGCTGGGACCTATAATTCACCCCTCCACTTT